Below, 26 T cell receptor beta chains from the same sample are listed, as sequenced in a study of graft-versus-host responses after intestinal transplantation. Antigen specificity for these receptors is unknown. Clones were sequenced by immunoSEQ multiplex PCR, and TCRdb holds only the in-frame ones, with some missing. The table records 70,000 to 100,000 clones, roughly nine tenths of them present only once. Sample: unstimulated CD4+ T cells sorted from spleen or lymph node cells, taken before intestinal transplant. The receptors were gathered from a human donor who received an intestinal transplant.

For the CDR3, the DNA is TGCGCCAGCAGCTTGGGTCACAGCCTTTGGGAGCAGTACTTC. This encodes CASSLGHSLWEQYF. This chain joins TRBV5-1 and TRBJ2-7; D is undetermined. V gave up 0 bases and J gave up 7 bases, with 14 bases separating them. The germline V gene has CDR1 SGHRS and CDR2 YFSETQ. The CDR3 is made up of 14 amino acids.

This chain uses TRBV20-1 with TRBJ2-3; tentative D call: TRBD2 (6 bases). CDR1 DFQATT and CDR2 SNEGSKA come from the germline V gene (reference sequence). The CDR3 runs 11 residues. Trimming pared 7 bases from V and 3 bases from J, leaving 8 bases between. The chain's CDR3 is CSGDFTDTQYF. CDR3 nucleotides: TGCAGTGGGGACTTTACAGATACGCAGTATTTT.

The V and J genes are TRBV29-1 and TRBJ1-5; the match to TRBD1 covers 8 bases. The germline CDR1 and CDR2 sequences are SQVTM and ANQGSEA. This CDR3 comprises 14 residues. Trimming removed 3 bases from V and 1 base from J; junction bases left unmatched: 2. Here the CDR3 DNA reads TGCAGCGTTGACCGGACAGGGAGCAATCAGCCCCAGCATTTT. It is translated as CSVDRTGSNQPQHF.

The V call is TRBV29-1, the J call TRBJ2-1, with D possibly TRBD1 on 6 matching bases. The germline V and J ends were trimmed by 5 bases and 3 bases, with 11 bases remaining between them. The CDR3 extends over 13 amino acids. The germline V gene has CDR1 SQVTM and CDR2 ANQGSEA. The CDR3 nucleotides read TGCAGCGTTAGGACAGATATCTACAATGAGCAGTTCTTC. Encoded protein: CSVRTDIYNEQFF.

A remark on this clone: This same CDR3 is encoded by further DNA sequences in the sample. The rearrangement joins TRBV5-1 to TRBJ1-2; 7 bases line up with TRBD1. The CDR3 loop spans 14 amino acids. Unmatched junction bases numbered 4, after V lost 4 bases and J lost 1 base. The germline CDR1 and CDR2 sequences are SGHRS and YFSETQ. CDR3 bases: TGCGCCAGCAGCCTGGGACAGAGTAACTATGGCTACACCTTC. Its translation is CASSLGQSNYGYTF.

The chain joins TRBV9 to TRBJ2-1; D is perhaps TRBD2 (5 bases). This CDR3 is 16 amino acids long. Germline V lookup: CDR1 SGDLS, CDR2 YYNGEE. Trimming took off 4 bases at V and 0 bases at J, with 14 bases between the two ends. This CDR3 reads CASSPQGLSSYNEQFF. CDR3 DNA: TGTGCCAGCAGCCCCCAAGGACTTAGCTCCTACAATGAGCAGTTCTTC.

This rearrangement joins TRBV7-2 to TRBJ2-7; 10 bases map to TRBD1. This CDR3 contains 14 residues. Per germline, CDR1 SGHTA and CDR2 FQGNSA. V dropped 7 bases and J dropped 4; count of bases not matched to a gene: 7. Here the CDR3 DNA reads TGTGCCAGCACTCGGACAGGGGGGGGTTACGAGCAGTACTTC. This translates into CASTRTGGGYEQYF. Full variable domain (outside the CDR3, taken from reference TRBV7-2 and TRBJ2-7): GAGVSQSPSNKVTEKGKDVELRCDPISGHTALYWYRQSLGQGLEFLIYFQGNSAPDKSGLPSDRFSAERTGGSVSTLTIQRTQQEDSAVYLCASTRTGGGYEQYFGPGTRLTVT.

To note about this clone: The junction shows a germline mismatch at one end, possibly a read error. This CDR3 reads CASSLGLDSSTDTQYF. DNA of the CDR3: TGTGCTAGCAGCTTAGGACTAGATTCTTCCACAGATACGCAGTATTTT. The chain links TRBV7-7 to TRBJ2-3; 7 bases align to TRBD2. The CDR3 consists of 16 residues. Germline-derived CDR1 and CDR2 are SSHAT and FNYEAQ (reference sequence).

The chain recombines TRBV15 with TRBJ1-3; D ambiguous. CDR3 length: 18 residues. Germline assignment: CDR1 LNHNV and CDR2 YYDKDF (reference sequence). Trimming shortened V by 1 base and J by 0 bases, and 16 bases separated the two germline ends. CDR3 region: CATSRGEGRVSSGNTIYF. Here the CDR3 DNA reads TGTGCCACCAGCAGAGGAGAGGGCAGAGTAAGCTCTGGAAACACCATATATTTT.

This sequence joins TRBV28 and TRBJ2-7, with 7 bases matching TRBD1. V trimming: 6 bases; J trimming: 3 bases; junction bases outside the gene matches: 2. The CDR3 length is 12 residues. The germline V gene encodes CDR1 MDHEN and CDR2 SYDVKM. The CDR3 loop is CASRGDSYEQYF. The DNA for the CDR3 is TGTGCCAGCAGGGGGGACAGCTACGAGCAGTACTTC.

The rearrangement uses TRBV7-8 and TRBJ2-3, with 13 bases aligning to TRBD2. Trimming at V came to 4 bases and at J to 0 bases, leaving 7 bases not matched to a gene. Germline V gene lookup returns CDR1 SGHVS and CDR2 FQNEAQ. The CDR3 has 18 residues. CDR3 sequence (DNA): TGTGCCAGCAGCTCGGGACTAGCGGGGTTGGGTAGCACAGATACGCAGTATTTT. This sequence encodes CASSSGLAGLGSTDTQYF.

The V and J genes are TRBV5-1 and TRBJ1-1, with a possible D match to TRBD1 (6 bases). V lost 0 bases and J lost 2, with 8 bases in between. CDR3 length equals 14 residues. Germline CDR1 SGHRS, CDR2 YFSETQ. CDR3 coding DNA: TGCGCCAGCAGCTTGGGAGGGGGAAACACTGAAGCTTTCTTT. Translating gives CASSLGGGNTEAFF.

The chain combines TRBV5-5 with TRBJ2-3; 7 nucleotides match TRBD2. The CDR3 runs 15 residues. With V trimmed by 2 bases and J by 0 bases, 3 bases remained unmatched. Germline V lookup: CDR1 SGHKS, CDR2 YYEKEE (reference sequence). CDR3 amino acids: CASSFYSGSTDTQYF. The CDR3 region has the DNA TGTGCCAGCAGCTTTTATAGCGGGAGCACAGATACGCAGTATTTT.

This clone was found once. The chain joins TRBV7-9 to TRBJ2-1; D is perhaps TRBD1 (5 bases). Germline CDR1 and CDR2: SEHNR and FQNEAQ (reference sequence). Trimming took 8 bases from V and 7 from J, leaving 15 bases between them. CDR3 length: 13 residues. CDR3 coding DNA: TGTGCCAGCTTAAAGCAGGGTCTGAATGAGCAGTTCTTC. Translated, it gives CASLKQGLNEQFF.

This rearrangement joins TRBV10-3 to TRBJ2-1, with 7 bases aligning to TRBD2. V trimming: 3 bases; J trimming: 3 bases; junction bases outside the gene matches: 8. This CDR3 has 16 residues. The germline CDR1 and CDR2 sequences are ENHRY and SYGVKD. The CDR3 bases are TGTGCCATCAGTGATCCTAAGCGGGGAGACTACAATGAGCAGTTCTTC. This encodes CAISDPKRGDYNEQFF.

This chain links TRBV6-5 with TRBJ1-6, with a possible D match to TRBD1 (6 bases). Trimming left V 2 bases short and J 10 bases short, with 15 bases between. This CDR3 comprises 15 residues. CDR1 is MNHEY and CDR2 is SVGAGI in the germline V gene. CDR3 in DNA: TGTGCCAGCAGTTACGTCGGAAGGGGGAACTCACCCCTCCACTTT. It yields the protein CASSYVGRGNSPLHF.

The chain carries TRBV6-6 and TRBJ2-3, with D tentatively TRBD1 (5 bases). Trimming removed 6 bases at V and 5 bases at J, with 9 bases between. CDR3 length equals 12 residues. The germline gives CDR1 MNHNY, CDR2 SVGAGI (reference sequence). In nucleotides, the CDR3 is TGTGCCAGCAGCAAGGGGAAAGATACGCAGTATTTT. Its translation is CASSKGKDTQYF.

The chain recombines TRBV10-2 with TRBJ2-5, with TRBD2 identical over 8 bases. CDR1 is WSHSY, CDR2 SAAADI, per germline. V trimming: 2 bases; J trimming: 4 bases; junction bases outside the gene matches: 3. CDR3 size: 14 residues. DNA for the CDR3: TGCGCCAGCAGTGAGCGGGAGGGCCGAGAGACCCAGTACTTC. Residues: CASSEREGRETQYF.

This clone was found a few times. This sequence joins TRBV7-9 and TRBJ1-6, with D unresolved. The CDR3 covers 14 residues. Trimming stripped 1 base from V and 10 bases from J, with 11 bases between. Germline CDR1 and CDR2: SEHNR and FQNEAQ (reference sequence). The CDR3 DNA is TGTGCCAGCAGCTTAGGAGGGATAAGCTCACCCCTCCACTTT. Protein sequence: CASSLGGISSPLHF.

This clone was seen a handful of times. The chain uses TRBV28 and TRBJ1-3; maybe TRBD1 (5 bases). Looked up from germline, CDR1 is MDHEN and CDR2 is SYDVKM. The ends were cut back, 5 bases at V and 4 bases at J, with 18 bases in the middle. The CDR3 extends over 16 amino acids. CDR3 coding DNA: TGTGCCAGCAGTCCCGGACAAGGGCCTTTCGGAAACACCATATATTTT. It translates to CASSPGQGPFGNTIYF.

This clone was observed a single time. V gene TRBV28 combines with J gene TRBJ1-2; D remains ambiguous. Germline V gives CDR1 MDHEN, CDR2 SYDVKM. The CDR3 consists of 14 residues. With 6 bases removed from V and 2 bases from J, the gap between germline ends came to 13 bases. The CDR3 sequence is CASSPGVTNYGYTF. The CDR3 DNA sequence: TGTGCCAGCAGCCCCGGGGTCACAAACTATGGCTACACCTTC.

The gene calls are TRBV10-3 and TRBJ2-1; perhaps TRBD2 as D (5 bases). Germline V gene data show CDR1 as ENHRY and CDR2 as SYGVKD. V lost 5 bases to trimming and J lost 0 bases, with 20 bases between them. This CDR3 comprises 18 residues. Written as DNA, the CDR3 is TGTGCCATCAGTAGTCCTCCCGGGCTAGCTCTCTCCTACAATGAGCAGTTCTTC. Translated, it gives CAISSPPGLALSYNEQFF.

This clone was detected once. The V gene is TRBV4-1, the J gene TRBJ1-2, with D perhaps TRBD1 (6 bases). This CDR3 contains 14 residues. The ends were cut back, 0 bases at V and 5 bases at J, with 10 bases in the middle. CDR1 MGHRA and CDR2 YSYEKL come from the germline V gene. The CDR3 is CASSQEAGAYGYTF. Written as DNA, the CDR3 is TGCGCCAGCAGCCAAGAAGCAGGGGCTTATGGCTACACCTTC.

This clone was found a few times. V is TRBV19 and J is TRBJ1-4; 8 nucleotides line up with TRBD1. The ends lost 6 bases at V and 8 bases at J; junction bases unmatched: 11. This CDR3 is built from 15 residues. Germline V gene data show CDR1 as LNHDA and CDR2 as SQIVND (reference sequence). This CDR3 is CASRSPGGQEEKLFF. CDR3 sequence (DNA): TGTGCCAGTAGGTCTCCAGGGGGCCAAGAAGAAAAACTGTTTTTT.

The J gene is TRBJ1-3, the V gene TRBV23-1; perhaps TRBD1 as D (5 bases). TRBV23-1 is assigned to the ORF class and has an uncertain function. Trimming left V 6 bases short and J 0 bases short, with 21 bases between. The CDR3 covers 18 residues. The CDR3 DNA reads TGCGCCAGCAGCCAAACCCCCGGACAAGGGGACTCTGGAAACACCATATATTTT. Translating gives CASSQTPGQGDSGNTIYF.

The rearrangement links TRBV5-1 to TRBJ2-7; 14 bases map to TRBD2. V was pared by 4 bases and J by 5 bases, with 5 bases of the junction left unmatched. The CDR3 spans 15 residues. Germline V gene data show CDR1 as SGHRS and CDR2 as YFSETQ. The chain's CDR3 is CASSPGTSGRNEQYF. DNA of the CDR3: TGCGCCAGCAGCCCCGGGACTAGCGGGAGAAACGAGCAGTACTTC. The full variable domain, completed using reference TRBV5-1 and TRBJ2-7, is KAGVTQTPRYLIKTRGQQVTLSCSPISGHRSVSWYQQTPGQGLQFLFEYFSETQRNKGNFPGRFSGRQFSNSRSEMNVSTLELGDSALYLCASSPGTSGRNEQYFGPGTRLTVT.